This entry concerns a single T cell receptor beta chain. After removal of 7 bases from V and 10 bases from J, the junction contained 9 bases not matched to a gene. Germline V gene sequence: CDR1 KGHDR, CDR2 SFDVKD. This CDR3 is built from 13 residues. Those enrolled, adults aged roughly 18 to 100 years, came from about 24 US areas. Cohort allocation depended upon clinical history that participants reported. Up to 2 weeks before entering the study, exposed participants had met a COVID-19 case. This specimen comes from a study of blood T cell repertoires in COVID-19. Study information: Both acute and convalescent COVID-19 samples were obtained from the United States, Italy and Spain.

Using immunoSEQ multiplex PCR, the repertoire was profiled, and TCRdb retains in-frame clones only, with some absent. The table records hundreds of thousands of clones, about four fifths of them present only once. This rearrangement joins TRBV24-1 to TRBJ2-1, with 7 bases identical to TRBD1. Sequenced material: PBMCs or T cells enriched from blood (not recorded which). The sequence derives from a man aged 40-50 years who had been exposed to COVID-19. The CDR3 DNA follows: TGTGCCACCAGCCGATCCGACAGGGACGAGCAGTTCTTC. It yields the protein CATSRSDRDEQFF.